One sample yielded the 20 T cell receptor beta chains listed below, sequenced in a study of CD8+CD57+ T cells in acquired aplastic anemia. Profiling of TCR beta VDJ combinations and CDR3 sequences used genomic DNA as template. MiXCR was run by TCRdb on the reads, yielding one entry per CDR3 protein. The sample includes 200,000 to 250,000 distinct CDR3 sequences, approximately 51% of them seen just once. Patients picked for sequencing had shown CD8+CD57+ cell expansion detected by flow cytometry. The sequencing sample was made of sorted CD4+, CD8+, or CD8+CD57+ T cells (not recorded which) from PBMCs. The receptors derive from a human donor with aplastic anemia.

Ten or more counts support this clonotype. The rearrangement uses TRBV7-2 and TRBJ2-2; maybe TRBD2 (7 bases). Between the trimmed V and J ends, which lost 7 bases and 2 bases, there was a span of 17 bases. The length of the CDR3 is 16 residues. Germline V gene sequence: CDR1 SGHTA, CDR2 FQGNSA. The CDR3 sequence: CASTLGGAANTGELFF. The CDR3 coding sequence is TGTGCCAGCACCCTGGGGGGGGCGGCCAACACCGGGGAGCTGTTTTTT. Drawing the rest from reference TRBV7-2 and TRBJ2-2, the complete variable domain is GAGVSQSPSNKVTEKGKDVELRCDPISGHTALYWYRQSLGQGLEFLIYFQGNSAPDKSGLPSDRFSAERTGGSVSTLTIQRTQQEDSAVYLCASTLGGAANTGELFFGEGSRLTVL.

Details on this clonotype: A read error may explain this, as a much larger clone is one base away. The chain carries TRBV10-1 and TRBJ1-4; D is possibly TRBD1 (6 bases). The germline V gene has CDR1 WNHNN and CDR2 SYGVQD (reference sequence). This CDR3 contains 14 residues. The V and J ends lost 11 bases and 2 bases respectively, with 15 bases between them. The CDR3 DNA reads TGCGCCGGGGGTGGGGGGGCCACTAATGAAAAACTGTTTTTT. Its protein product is CAGGGGATNEKLFF.

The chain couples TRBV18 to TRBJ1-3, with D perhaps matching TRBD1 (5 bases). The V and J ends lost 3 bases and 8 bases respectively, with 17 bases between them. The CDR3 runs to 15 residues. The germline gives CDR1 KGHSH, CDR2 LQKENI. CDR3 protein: CASSPTGLRRDTIYF. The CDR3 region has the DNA TGTGCCAGCTCACCGACGGGACTCAGGCGGGACACCATATATTTT.

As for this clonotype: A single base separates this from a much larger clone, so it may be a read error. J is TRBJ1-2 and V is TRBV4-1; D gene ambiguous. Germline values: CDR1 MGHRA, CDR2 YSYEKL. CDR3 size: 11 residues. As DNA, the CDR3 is TGCGCCAGCAGCCATCTCGGTGGCTGCACCTTC. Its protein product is CASSHLGGCTF.

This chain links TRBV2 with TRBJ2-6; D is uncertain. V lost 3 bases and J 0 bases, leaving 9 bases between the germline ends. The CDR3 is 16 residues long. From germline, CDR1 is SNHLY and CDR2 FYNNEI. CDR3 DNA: TGTGCCAGCAGTGACGGCTGGAGCTCTGGGGCCAACGTCCTGACTTTC. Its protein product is CASSDGWSSGANVLTF.

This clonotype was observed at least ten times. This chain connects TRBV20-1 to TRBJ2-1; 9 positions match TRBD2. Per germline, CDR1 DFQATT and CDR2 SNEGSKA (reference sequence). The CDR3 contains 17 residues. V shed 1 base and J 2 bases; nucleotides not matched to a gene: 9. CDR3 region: CSARGYSAGGPYNEQFF. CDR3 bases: TGCAGTGCTAGAGGATATTCGGCGGGGGGGCCCTACAATGAGCAGTTCTTC.

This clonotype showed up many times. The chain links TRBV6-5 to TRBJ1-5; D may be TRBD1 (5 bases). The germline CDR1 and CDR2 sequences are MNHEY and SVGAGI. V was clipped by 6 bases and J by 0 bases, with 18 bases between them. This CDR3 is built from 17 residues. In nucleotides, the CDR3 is TGTGCCAGCAGAACCCTTTCGACCAGGGATAGCAATCAGCCCCAGCATTTT. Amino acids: CASRTLSTRDSNQPQHF.

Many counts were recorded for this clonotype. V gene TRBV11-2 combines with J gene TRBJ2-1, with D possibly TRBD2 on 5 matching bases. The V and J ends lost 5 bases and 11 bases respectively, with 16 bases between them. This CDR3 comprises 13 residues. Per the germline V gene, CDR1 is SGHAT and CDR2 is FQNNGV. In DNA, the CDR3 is TGTGCCAGCAGCAAGAATTACGGGGTAAAGCAGTTCTTC. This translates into CASSKNYGVKQFF.

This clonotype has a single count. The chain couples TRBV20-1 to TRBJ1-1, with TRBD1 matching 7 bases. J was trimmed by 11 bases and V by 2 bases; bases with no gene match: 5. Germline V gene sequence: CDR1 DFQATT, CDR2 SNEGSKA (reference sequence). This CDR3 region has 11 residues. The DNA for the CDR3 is TGCAGTGCTAGAAAGGGGGCGCGGGCTTTCTTT. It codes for CSARKGARAFF.

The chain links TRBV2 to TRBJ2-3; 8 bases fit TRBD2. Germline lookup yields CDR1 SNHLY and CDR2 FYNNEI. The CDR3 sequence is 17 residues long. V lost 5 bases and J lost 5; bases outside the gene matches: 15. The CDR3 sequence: CASSYAGRGAGKDTQYF. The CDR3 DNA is TGTGCCAGCAGTTACGCGGGGCGGGGGGCCGGGAAAGATACGCAGTATTTT.

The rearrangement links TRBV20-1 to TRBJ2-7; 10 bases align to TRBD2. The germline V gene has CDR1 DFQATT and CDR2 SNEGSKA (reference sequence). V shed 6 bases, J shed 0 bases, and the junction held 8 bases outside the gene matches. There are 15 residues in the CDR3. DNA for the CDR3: TGCAGTGCCCTAACTAGCGGGAAGAGCTCCTACGAGCAGTACTTC. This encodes CSALTSGKSSYEQYF.

The CDR3: CASSQDLGLAGETQYF. The CDR3 DNA reads TGTGCCAGCAGCCAAGATCTAGGACTAGCCGGGGAGACCCAGTACTTC. The chain joins TRBV3-1 to TRBJ2-5; 8 bases line up with TRBD2. The CDR3 contains 16 residues. The ends lost 0 bases at V and 5 bases at J; junction bases unmatched: 8. Germline loops: CDR1 LGHDT, CDR2 YNNKEL (reference sequence).

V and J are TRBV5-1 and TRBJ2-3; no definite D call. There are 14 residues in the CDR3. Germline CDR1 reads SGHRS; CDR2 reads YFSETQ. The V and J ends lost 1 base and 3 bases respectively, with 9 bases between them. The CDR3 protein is CASSLRVRTDTQYF. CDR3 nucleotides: TGCGCCAGCAGCTTGAGGGTACGGACAGATACGCAGTATTTT. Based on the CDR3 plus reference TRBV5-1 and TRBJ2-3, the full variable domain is KAGVTQTPRYLIKTRGQQVTLSCSPISGHRSVSWYQQTPGQGLQFLFEYFSETQRNKGNFPGRFSGRQFSNSRSEMNVSTLELGDSALYLCASSLRVRTDTQYFGPGTRLTVL.

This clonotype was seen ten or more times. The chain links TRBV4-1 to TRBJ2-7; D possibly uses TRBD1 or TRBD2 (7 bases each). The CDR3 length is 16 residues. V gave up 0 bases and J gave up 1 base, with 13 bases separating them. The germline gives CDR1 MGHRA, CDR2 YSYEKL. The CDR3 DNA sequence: TGCGCCAGCAGCCAAGATACCAGGGGGGGATCCTACGAGCAGTACTTC. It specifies CASSQDTRGGSYEQYF.

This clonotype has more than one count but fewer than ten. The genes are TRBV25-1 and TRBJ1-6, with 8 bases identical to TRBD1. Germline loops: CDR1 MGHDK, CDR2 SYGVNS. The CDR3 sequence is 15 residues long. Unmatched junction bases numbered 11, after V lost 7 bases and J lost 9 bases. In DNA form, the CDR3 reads TGTGCCAGCACCGACTCCCGGGACAGGAGTTCACCCCTCCACTTT. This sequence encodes CASTDSRDRSSPLHF.

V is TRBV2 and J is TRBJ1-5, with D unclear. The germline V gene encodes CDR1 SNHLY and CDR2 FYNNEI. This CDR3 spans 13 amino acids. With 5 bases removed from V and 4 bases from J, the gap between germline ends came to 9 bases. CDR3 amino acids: CASSNTANQPQHF. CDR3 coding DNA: TGTGCCAGCAGTAATACAGCGAATCAGCCCCAGCATTTT. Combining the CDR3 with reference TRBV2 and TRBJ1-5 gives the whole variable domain EPEVTQTPSHQVTQMGQEVILRCVPISNHLYFYWYRQILGQKVEFLVSFYNNEISEKSEIFDDQFSVERPDGSNFTLKIRSTKLEDSAMYFCASSNTANQPQHFGDGTRLSIL.

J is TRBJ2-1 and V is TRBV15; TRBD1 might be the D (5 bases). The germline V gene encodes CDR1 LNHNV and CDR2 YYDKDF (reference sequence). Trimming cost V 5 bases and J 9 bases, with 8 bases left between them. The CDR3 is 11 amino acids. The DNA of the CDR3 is TGTGCCACCAGCTCCCAGGGTGAGCAGTTCTTC. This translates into CATSSQGEQFF. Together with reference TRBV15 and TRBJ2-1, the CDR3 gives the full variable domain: DAMVIQNPRYQVTQFGKPVTLSCSQTLNHNVMYWYQQKSSQAPKLLFHYYDKDFNNEADTPDNFQSRRPNTSFCFLDIRSPGLGDTAMYLCATSSQGEQFFGPGTRLTVL.

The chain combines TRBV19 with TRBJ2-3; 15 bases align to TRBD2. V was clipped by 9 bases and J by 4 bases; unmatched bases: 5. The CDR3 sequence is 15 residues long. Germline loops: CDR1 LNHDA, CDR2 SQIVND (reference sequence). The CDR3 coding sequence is TGTGCCAGCCAGAGGACTAGCGGGGGGGCAGATACGCAGTATTTT. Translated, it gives CASQRTSGGADTQYF.

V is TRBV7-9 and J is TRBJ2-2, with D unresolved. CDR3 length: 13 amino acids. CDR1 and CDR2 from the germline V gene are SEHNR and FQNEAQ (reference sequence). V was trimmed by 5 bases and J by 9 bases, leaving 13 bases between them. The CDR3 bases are TGTGCCAGCAGCCGAATTCCGCACCGGGAGCTGTTTTTT. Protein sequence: CASSRIPHRELFF. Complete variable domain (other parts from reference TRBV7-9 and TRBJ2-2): DTGVSQNPRHKITKRGQNVTFRCDPISEHNRLYWYRQTLGQGPEFLTYFQNEAQLEKSRLLSDRFSAERPKGSFSTLEIQRTEQGDSAMYLCASSRIPHRELFFGEGSRLTVL.

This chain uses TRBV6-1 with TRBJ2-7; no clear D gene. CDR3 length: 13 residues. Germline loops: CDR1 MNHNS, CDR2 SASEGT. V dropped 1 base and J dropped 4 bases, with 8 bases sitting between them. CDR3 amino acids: CASSEGASYEQYV. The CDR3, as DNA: TGTGCCAGCAGTGAAGGGGCTTCGTACGAGCAGTACGTC.